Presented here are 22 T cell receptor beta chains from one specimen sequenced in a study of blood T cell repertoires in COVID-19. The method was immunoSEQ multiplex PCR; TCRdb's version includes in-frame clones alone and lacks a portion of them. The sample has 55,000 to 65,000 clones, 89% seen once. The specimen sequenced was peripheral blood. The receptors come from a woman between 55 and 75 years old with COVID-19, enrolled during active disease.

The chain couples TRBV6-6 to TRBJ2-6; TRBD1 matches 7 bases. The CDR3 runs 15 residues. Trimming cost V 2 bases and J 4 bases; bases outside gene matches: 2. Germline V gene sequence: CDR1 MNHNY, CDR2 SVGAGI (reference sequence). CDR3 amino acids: CASSYTGAGANVLTF. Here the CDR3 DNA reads TGTGCCAGCAGTTACACAGGGGCCGGGGCCAACGTCCTGACTTTC.

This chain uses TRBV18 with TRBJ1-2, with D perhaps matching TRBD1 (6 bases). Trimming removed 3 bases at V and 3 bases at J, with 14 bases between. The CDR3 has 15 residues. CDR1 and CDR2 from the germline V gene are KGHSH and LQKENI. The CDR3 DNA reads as TGTGCCAGCTCACCGGGGCAGGGGAATGACTATGGCTACACCTTC. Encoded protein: CASSPGQGNDYGYTF. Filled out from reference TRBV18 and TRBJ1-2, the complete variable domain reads NAGVMQNPRHLVRRRGQEARLRCSPMKGHSHVYWYRQLPEEGLKFMVYLQKENIIDESGMPKERFSAEFPKEGPSILRIQQVVRGDSAAYFCASSPGQGNDYGYTFGSGTRLTVV.

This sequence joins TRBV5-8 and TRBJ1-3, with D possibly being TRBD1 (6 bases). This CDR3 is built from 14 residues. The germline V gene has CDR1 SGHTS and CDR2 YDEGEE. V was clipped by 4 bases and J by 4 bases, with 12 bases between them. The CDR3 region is CASSAGDTGNTIYF. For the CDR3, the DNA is TGTGCCAGCAGCGCCGGGGACACCGGAAACACCATATATTTT. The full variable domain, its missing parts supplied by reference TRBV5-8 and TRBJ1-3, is EAGVTQSPTHLIKTRGQQATLRCSPISGHTSVYWYQQALGLGLQFLLWYDEGEERNRGNFPPRFSGRQFPNYSSELNVNALELEDSALYLCASSAGDTGNTIYFGEGSWLTVV.

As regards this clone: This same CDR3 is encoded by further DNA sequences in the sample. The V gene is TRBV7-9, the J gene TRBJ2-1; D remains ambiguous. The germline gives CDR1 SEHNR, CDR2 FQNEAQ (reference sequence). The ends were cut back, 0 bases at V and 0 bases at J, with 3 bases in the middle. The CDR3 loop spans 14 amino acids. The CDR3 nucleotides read TGTGCCAGCAGCTTAGCCGGCTCCTACAATGAGCAGTTCTTC. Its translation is CASSLAGSYNEQFF.

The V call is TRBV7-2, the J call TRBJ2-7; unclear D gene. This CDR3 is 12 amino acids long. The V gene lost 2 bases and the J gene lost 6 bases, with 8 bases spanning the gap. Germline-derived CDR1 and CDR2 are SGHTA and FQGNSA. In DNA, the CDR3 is TGTGCCAGCAGCTTAATCGAACTCGAGCAGTACTTC. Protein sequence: CASSLIELEQYF.

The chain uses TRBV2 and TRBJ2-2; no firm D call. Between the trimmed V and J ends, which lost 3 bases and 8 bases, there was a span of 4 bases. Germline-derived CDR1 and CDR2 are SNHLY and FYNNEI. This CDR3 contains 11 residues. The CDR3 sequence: CASSETGELFF. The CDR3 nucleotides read TGTGCCAGCAGTGAGACAGGGGAGCTGTTTTTT.

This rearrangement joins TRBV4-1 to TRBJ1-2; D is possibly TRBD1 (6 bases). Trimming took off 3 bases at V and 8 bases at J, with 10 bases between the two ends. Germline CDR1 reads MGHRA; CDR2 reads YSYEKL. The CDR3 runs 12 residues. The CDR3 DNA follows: TGCGCCAGCAGCCAGGCCGGGACAGGCTACACCTTC. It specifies CASSQAGTGYTF.

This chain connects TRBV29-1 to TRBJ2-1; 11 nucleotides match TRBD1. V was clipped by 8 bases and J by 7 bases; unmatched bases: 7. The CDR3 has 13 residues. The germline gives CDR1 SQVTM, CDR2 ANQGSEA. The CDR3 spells CSTRDRGMNEQFF. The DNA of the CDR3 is TGCAGCACACGGGACAGGGGGATGAATGAGCAGTTCTTC.

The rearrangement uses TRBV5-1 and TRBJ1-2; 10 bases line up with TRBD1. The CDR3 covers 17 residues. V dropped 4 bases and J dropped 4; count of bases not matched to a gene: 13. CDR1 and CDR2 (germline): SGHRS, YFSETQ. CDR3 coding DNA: TGCGCCAGCAGCGCGACAGGGGGCGATCAGGAAATCTATGGCTACACCTTC. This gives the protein CASSATGGDQEIYGYTF. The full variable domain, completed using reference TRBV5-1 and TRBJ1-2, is KAGVTQTPRYLIKTRGQQVTLSCSPISGHRSVSWYQQTPGQGLQFLFEYFSETQRNKGNFPGRFSGRQFSNSRSEMNVSTLELGDSALYLCASSATGGDQEIYGYTFGSGTRLTVV.

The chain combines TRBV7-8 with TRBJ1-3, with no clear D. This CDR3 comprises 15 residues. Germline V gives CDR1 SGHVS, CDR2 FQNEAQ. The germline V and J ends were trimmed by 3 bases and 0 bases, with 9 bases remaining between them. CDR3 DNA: TGTGCCAGCAGCTTTGGACTGACCTCTGGAAACACCATATATTTT. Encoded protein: CASSFGLTSGNTIYF.

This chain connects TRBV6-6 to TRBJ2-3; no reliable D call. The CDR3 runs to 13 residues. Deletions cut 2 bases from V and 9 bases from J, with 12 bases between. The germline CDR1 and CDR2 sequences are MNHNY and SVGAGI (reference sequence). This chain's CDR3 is CASSYETLRTQYF. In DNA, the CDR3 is TGTGCCAGCAGTTACGAGACTCTCAGAACGCAGTATTTT.

CDR3 nucleotide sequence: TGTGCCAGCAGCGTGGGACAGGGCGACGGCTACACCTTC. This codes for CASSVGQGDGYTF. The chain recombines TRBV9 with TRBJ1-2; 9 bases map to TRBD1. Trimming at V came to 2 bases and at J to 8 bases, leaving 4 bases not matched to a gene. CDR1 is SGDLS and CDR2 is YYNGEE in the germline V gene. The CDR3 has 13 residues.

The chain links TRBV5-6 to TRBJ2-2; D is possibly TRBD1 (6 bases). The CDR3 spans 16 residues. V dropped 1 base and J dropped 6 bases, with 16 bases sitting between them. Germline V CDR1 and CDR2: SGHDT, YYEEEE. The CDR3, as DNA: TGTGCCAGCAGCTTGAGGACAGACCATAAGGCCGGGGAGCTGTTTTTT. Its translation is CASSLRTDHKAGELFF. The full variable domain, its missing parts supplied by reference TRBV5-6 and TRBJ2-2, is DAGVTQSPTHLIKTRGQQVTLRCSPKSGHDTVSWYQQALGQGPQFIFQYYEEEERQRGNFPDRFSGHQFPNYSSELNVNALLLGDSALYLCASSLRTDHKAGELFFGEGSRLTVL.

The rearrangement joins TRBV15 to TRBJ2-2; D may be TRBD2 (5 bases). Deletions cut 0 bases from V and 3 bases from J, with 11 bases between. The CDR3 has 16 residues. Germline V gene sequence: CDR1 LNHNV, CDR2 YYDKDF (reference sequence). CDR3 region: CATSRDMEVDTGELFF. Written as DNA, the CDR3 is TGTGCCACCAGCAGAGATATGGAGGTGGACACCGGGGAGCTGTTTTTT.

The CDR3 bases are TGTGCCAGTAGGACAGGGGGCGCGTACACTGAAGCTTTCTTT. This translates into CASRTGGAYTEAFF. The chain recombines TRBV19 with TRBJ1-1, with 10 bases identical to TRBD1. Looked up from germline, CDR1 is LNHDA and CDR2 is SQIVND (reference sequence). After removal of 6 bases from V and 3 bases from J, the junction contained 4 bases not matched to a gene. This CDR3 contains 14 residues.

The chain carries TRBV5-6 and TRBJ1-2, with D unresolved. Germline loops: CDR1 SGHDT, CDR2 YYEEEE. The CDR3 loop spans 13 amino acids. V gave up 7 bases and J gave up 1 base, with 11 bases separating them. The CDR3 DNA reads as TGTGCCAGCCTCCGGAGTCATAACTATGGCTACACCTTC. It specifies CASLRSHNYGYTF.

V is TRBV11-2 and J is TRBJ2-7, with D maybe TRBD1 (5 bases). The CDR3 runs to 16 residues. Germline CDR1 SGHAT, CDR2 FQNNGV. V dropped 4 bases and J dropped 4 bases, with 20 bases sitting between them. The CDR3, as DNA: TGTGCCAGCAGCTCCAGTAGACAGTTCCAAGAATACGAGCAGTACTTC. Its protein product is CASSSSRQFQEYEQYF.

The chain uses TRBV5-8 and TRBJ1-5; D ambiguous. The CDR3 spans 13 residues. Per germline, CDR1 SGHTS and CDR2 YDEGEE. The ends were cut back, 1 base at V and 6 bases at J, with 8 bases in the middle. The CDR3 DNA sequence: TGTGCCAGCAGCTTGTACGACTTTCAGCCCCAGCATTTT. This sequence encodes CASSLYDFQPQHF.

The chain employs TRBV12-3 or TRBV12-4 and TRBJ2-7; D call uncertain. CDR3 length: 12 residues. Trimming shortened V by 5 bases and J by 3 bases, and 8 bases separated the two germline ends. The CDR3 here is CASSPQNYEQYF. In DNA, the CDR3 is TGTGCCAGCAGTCCCCAAAACTACGAGCAGTACTTC.

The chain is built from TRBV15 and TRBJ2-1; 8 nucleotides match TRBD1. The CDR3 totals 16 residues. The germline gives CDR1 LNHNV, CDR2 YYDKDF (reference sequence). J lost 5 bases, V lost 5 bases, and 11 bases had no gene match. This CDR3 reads CATSADPGGAHNEQFF. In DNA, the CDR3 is TGTGCCACCAGCGCAGACCCAGGGGGCGCGCACAATGAGCAGTTCTTC. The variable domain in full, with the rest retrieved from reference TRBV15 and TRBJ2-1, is DAMVIQNPRYQVTQFGKPVTLSCSQTLNHNVMYWYQQKSSQAPKLLFHYYDKDFNNEADTPDNFQSRRPNTSFCFLDIRSPGLGDTAMYLCATSADPGGAHNEQFFGPGTRLTVL.

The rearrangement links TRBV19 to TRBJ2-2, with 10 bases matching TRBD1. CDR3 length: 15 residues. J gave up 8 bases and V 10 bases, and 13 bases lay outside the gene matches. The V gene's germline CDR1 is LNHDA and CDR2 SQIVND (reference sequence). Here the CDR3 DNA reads TGTGCCACTCCCTCCGGGACAGGGGTGGGAGGGGAGCTGTTTTTT. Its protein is CATPSGTGVGGELFF. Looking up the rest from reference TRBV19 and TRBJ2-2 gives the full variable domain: DGGITQSPKYLFRKEGQNVTLSCEQNLNHDAMYWYRQDPGQGLRLIYYSQIVNDFQKGDIAEGYSVSREKKESFPLTVTSAQKNPTAFYLCATPSGTGVGGELFFGEGSRLTVL.

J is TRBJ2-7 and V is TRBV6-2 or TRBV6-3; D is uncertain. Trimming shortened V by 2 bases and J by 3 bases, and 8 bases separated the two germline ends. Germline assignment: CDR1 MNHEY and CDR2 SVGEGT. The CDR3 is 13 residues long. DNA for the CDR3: TGTGCCAGCAGTTACCCCACTTACTACGAGCAGTACTTC. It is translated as CASSYPTYYEQYF.